By frequency in the sample, the clone carrying this T cell receptor (beta chain) is large. Its target is not known. The CDR3 runs 15 residues. Trimming took off 4 bases at V and 7 bases at J, with 19 bases between the two ends. CD4+CD45RO+CD25- cells were isolated as memory CD4+ T cells. The TRBV12-4/TRBJ1-2 clonotypes were amplified using barcode primers with ligated adaptors. From the multiplex PCR reads, TCRdb called clonotypes with MiXCR, one entry per CDR3 protein. The sample has under 1,500 distinct CDR3 sequences, 30% to 35% seen once. Study-wide points: Tumor memory CD4+ T cell TCR gene usage was found to cluster with blood and lymph node memory CD4+ cells and with lymph node naive CD4+ cells. Naive CD4+ cells shared around an eighth of tumor Treg sequences.

The rearrangement joins TRBV12-3 or TRBV12-4 to TRBJ1-2; the D is unclear. The specimen sequenced was memory CD4+ T cells sorted from blood. Stated subset: memory CD4+ T cells, CD4+CD45RO+CD25-. This clonotype was sampled from a female donor with breast cancer. The CDR3 nucleotides are TGTGCCAGCAGTTCAACCCGACCAGTGGTGGGTGGCTACACCTTC. Its translation: CASSSTRPVVGGYTF.